Reported below is one T cell receptor beta chain. CDR1 and CDR2 from the germline V gene are MGHDK and SYGVNS. V lost 3 bases, J lost 8 bases, and 4 bases stayed unmatched. The CDR3 has 16 residues. This entry is derived from a study of blood T cell repertoires in COVID-19. Profiled with immunoSEQ multiplex PCR; TCRdb holds only in-frame clones, not every one. The table has about 130,000 clones, 70% to 90% seen once. This clonotype was obtained from a woman older than 75 with acute or convalescent COVID-19. Sequencing was done on a sample of peripheral blood. This chain joins TRBV25-1 and TRBJ2-1; 16 positions agree with TRBD2. CDR3 region: CASSEGTSGRVDEQFF. In DNA form, the CDR3 reads TGTGCCAGCAGTGAGGGGACTAGCGGGAGGGTCGATGAGCAGTTCTTC.